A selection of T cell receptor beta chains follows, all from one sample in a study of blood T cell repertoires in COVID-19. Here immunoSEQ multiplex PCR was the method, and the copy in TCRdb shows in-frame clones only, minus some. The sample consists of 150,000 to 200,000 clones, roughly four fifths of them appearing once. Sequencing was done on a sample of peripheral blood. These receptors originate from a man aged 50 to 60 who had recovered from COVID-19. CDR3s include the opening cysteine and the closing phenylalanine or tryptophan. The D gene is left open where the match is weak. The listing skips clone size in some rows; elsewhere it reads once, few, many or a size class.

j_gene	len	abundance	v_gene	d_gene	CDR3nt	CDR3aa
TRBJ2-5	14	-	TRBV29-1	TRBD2	TGCAGCGTTGACCGGGACTACCAACGGGAGACCCAGTACTTC	CSVDRDYQRETQYF
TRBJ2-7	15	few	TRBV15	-	TGTGCCACCAGCAGAGATCCGACAGGTTCCTACGAGCAGTACTTC	CATSRDPTGSYEQYF
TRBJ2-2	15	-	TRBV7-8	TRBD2	TGTGCCAGCAACCCTAGGGGACTAAGTACCGGGGAGCTGTTTTTT	CASNPRGLSTGELFF
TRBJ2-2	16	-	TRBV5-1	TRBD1	TGCGCCAGCAGCAAAAGCCGGGACAGGGATCCCGGGGAGCTGTTTTTT	CASSKSRDRDPGELFF
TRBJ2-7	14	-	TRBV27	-	TGTGCCAGCAGTCCGCGCCAGGGTGCCTACGAGCAGTACTTC	CASSPRQGAYEQYF
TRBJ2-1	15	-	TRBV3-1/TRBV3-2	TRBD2	TGTGCCAGCAGCCAAGATGCGGGAGGCGTCAATGAGCAGTTCTTC	CASSQDAGGVNEQFF
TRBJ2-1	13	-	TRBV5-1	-	TGCGCCAGCAGCTTGGAAGCCGGAGGTGAGCAGTTCTTC	CASSLEAGGEQFF
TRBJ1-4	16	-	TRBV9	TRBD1	TGTGCCAGCAGCCCGGGAATAACAGGGGTAAACGAAAAACTGTTTTTT	CASSPGITGVNEKLFF
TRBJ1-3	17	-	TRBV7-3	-	TGTGCCAGCAGCTTACCCGGCGGAGGGGACTCTGGAAACACCATATATTTT	CASSLPGGGDSGNTIYF
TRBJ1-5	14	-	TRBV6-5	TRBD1	TGTGCCAGCAGTCGGACAGGGGAGGCTCAGCCCCAGCATTTT	CASSRTGEAQPQHF
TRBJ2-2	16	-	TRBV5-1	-	TGCGCCAGCGAAAGGGCTCCGGGAGAGAGGACCGGGGAGCTGTTTTTT	CASERAPGERTGELFF
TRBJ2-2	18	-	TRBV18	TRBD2	TGTGCCAGCTCATCCGGACTAGCGGGAACTACGAACACCGGGGAGCTGTTTTTT	CASSSGLAGTTNTGELFF
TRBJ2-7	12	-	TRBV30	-	TGTGCCTGGAGTGGAGGGGGCTACGAGCAGTACTTC	CAWSGGGYEQYF
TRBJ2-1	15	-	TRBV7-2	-	TGTGCCAGCAAGAGTCTCGCGGGACTCTACAATGAGCAGTTCTTC	CASKSLAGLYNEQFF
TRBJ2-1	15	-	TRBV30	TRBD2	TGTGCCTGGAGTGCCGGGACTAGGGTCTACAATGAGCAGTTCTTC	CAWSAGTRVYNEQFF
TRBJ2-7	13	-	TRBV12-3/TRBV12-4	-	TGTGCCAGCACCATTGGAGAGGCCTACGAGCAGTACTTC	CASTIGEAYEQYF
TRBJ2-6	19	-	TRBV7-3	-	TGTGCCAGCAGCTTAACTGTCTCCCAGAGGTCCTCTGGGGCCAACGTCCTGACTTTC	CASSLTVSQRSSGANVLTF
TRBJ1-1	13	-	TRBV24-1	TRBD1	TGTGCCACCAGTAGACAGGGGAACACTGAAGCTTTCTTT	CATSRQGNTEAFF
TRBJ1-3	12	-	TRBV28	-	TGTGCCAGCACCCCGAGAGGAAACACCATATATTTT	CASTPRGNTIYF
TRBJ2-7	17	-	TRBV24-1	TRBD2	TGTGCCACCAGGTATGTAGCGGGAGGCCGCGCTTCTTACGAGCAGTACTTC	CATRYVAGGRASYEQYF
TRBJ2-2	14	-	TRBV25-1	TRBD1	TGTGCCAGCGGACAGGGGGCGAACACCGGGGAGCTGTTTTTT	CASGQGANTGELFF
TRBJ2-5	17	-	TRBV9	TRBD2	TGTGCCAGCAGCGTAGGAACCCGGACTAGCGGGGGCGAGACCCAGTACTTC	CASSVGTRTSGGETQYF
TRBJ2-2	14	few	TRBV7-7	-	TGTGCCAGCAGCCAAGGTGGGGGGAACGGGGAGCTGTTTTTT	CASSQGGGNGELFF
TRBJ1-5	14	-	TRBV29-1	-	TGCAGCGTTGCTGAGACAAATAGCAATCAGCCCCAGCATTTT	CSVAETNSNQPQHF
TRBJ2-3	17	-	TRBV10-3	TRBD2	TGTGCCACGGGTGGCAGGGAGGCTAGCGGGGTTCAGGATACGCAGTATTTT	CATGGREASGVQDTQYF
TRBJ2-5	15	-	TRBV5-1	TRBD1	TGCGCCAGCAGCTTGGTACCGGGACAGCAAGAGACCCAGTACTTC	CASSLVPGQQETQYF
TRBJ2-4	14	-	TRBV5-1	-	TGCGCCAGCAGCTATGGCCTCTATCAGGACATTCAGTACTTC	CASSYGLYQDIQYF
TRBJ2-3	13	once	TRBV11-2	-	TGTGCCAGCAGTCAAAATCAGGGGGATACGCAGTATTTT	CASSQNQGDTQYF
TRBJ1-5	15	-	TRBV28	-	TGTGCCAGCAGCTATACTGTAGGGGTAAATCAGCCCCAGCATTTT	CASSYTVGVNQPQHF
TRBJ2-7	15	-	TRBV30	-	TGTGCCTGGAGTCGTACAGGGCGGATATCCTACGAGCAGTACTTC	CAWSRTGRISYEQYF
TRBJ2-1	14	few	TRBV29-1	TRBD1	TGCAGCGCCTCCTACACAGGGGCAGGGAATGAGCAGTTCTTC	CSASYTGAGNEQFF
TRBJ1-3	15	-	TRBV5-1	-	TGCGCCAGCAGATTTGGGGCAGGCGATGGAAACACCATATATTTT	CASRFGAGDGNTIYF
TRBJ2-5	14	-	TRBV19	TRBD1	TGTGCCAGTAGTAACAACAGGGGGACGGAGACCCAGTACTTC	CASSNNRGTETQYF
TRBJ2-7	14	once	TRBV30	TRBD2	TGTGCCTGGAGTTACCTAGCGGGTGCCTACGAGCAGTACTTC	CAWSYLAGAYEQYF
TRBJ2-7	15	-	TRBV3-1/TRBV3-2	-	TGTGCCAGCAGCCAAGACCCTGGCCGAGGGTACGAGCAGTACTTC	CASSQDPGRGYEQYF
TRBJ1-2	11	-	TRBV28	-	TGTGTGGCGGCCGCTAACTATGGCTACACCTTC	CVAAANYGYTF
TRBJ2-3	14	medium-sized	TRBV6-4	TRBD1	TGTGCCAGCTCCCGGACAGGGGGCACAGATACGCAGTATTTT	CASSRTGGTDTQYF
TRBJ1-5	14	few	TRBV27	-	TGTGCCAGCAGTTTAAGGCAGGGCGAACAGCCCCAGCATTTT	CASSLRQGEQPQHF
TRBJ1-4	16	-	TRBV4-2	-	TGTGCCAGCAGCCAAGCCGGAGGCCCCCGGAATGAAAAACTGTTTTTT	CASSQAGGPRNEKLFF
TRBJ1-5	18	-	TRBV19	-	TGTGCCAGTAGTATCAGGACAGCTAGGAGTAATAGCAATCAGCCCCAGCATTTT	CASSIRTARSNSNQPQHF
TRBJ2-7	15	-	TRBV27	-	TGTGCCAGCAGTTTATTGCAAGCCCCTTCCTACGAGCAGTACTTC	CASSLLQAPSYEQYF
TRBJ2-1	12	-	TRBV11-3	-	TGTGCCAGCAGCCTTGCCGGGAATGAGCAGTTCTTC	CASSLAGNEQFF
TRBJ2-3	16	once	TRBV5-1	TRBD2	TGCGCCAGCAGCTGGGGACTAGCGGGAGAGGCAGATACGCAGTATTTT	CASSWGLAGEADTQYF
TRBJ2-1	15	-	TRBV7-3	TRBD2	TGTGCCAGCAGCCCCGGGACTAGCGGGACTAATGAGCAGTTCTTC	CASSPGTSGTNEQFF
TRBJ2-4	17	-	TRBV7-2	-	TGTGCCAGCAGCTTAGTGGGCGGGGCGAGCGGAATAAACATTCAGTACTTC	CASSLVGGASGINIQYF
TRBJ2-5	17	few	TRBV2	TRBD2	TGTGCCAGCAGGGGACACCCCGGGACTAGCGGGAGAGAGACCCAGTACTTC	CASRGHPGTSGRETQYF
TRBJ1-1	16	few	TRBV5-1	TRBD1	TGCGCCAGCAGCTTGGCCGGGACAGCTCAGAACACTGAAGCTTTCTTT	CASSLAGTAQNTEAFF
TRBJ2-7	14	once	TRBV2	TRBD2	TGTGCCAGCGTTTTGTGGACTAGCGGGTACGAGCAGTACTTC	CASVLWTSGYEQYF
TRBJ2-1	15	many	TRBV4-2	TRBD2	TGTGCCAGCAGCCCTCGCGGGGGGGCGGACAATGAGCAGTTCTTC	CASSPRGGADNEQFF
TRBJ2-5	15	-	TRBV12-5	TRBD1	TGTGCTAGTGGCCAGGACAGGGGGCGTGGAGAGACCCAGTACTTC	CASGQDRGRGETQYF
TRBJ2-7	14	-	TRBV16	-	TGTGCCAGCAGCCAATCTTACAGCTCCTACGAGCAGTACTTC	CASSQSYSSYEQYF
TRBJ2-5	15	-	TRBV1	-	TGCACCAGCAGCCAAGAGAGGCGGGTCGGTGAGACCCAGTACTTC	CTSSQERRVGETQYF
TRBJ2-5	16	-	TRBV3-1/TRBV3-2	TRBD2	TGTGCCAGCAGCCAAGGACGACTAGCGGGAGGAGAGACCCAGTACTTC	CASSQGRLAGGETQYF
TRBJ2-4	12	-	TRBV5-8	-	TGTGCCAGCAGCTTGCGACGCGACTTTCAGTACTTC	CASSLRRDFQYF
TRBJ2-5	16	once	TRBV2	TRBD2	TGTGCCAGCTCTGTTTCGGAGGCGGGGGGGCAAGAGACCCAGTACTTC	CASSVSEAGGQETQYF
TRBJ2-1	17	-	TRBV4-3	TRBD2	TGCGCCAGCAGCGATACCCCCGGGACTAGCGGATACAATGAGCAGTTCTTC	CASSDTPGTSGYNEQFF
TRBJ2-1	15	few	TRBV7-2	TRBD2	TGTGCCAGCAGCTTATCTAGCGGGAGGTTCGAGGAGCAGTTCTTC	CASSLSSGRFEEQFF
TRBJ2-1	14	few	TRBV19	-	TGTGCCAGTAGTATGGGGCTGGGTGGCAATGAGCAGTTCTTC	CASSMGLGGNEQFF
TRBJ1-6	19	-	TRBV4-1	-	TGCGCCAGCAGCCAAGTAGGTCCCAGGGCGGCATCAAATAATTCACCCCTCCACTTT	CASSQVGPRAASNNSPLHF
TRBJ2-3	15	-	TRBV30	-	TGTGCCGGGACCTTGGGGCTAGCGAGCACAGATACGCAGTATTTT	CAGTLGLASTDTQYF